This entry concerns a single T cell receptor (beta chain). The data derive from a study of Ad26.COV2.S vaccination and SARS-CoV-2 variants. Overall study: Of the COV1001 trial arms, the Ad26.COV2.S arm included the donor.

TCRdb's copy holds only in-frame clones and misses some; the assay was immunoSEQ multiplex PCR. This sample carries fewer than 500,000 clones, roughly 90% of them seen once, and the ten largest clones take roughly an eighth. Germline-derived CDR1 and CDR2 are LGHNA and YSLEER. The length of the CDR3 is 14 residues. V was cut by 1 base and J by 4 bases, with 7 bases left in between. Treatment specified: 19 received Ad26.COV2.S at low or high dose, single or two shots; a few received placebo; per-sample allocation not given. Sampling was done on day 63 after the first vaccine or placebo injection. Vaccination employed an Ad26 vector expressing the Wuhan-strain SARS-CoV-2 spike.

This sequence was found in a person aged 18-60 years who received the Ad26.COV2.S COVID-19 vaccine or a placebo. This material consisted of peripheral blood, taken in a trial of Ad26.COV2.S vaccine versus placebo. The chain carries TRBV4-3 and TRBJ2-2; D gene unclear. The CDR3, as DNA: TGCGCCAGCAGCCAAGGTTTGCTCACCGGGGAGCTGTTTTTT. This encodes CASSQGLLTGELFF.